This T cell receptor (beta chain) came from a study of graft-versus-host responses after intestinal transplantation. About the study: Anti-thymocyte globulin served as induction for all recipients, who then took tacrolimus and steroids for about three years.

Study-wide results and limits: GvH clones detected in recipient marrow included some appearing first in ileum or blood.

Repertoires were generated with immunoSEQ multiplex PCR, while TCRdb's copy carries only in-frame clones and drops some. The profile covers over 75,000 clones, with around 87% appearing a single time and around 8.6% taken by the ten largest. V gave up 6 bases and J gave up 8 bases; unmatched junction bases: 3. The CDR3 sequence is 11 residues long. Germline loops: CDR1 MNHEY, CDR2 SMNVEV (reference sequence). In the case of this clone: Its antigen is currently unknown.

The clonotype was recovered from a human donor who was the organ donor for an intestinal transplant. Sequenced here: unstimulated CD8+ T cells sorted from spleen or lymph node cells, sampled before transplant. The chain employs TRBV27 and TRBJ1-2; 7 nucleotides match TRBD1. The CDR3 region has the DNA TGTGCCAGCAGGGGGGACAGCGGCTACACCTTC. It specifies CASRGDSGYTF.